This T cell receptor beta chain was sequenced during a study of graft-versus-host responses after intestinal transplantation. Remarks on this clone: Its antigen is not identified.

Germline CDR1 reads LGHNT; CDR2 reads FRNRAP. CDR3 length: 13 amino acids. V was trimmed by 3 bases and J by 4 bases, leaving 7 bases between them. TCRdb's table, derived via immunoSEQ multiplex PCR, lists solely in-frame clones and lacks some. The sample holds 40,000 to 55,000 clones; about 88% are singletons and the top ten take about 0.43%. The gene calls are TRBV12-5 and TRBJ1-3; D remains ambiguous. The sequencing used unstimulated CD4+ T cells sorted from spleen or lymph node cells, collected before transplant. The receptor was isolated from a human donor who was the organ donor for an intestinal transplant. The CDR3 DNA sequence: TGTGCTAGTGGTTTCCCAACCGGAAACACCATATATTTT. Translation: CASGFPTGNTIYF.